These 12 T cell receptor beta chains came from one sample sequenced in a study of blood T cell repertoires in COVID-19. Measured with immunoSEQ multiplex PCR; TCRdb has only the in-frame clones, and not every one. The repertoire holds approximately 88,000 clones, over 65% seen once, with about 14% in the top ten. Sequencing was done on a sample of peripheral blood. These receptors were collected from a woman aged 70 to 79 with acute or convalescent COVID-19.

This rearrangement joins TRBV20-1 to TRBJ2-1; weak D call: TRBD2 (5 bases). Germline-derived CDR1 and CDR2 are DFQATT and SNEGSKA (reference sequence). This CDR3 region has 13 residues. Trimming took 3 bases from V and 5 from J, leaving 11 bases between them. This chain's CDR3 is CSASNRGNNEQFF. DNA for the CDR3: TGCAGTGCTAGTAACCGGGGTAACAATGAGCAGTTCTTC.

The chain uses TRBV6-4 and TRBJ1-1, with a weak D call TRBD1 (6 bases). The V and J ends lost 6 bases and 4 bases respectively, with 12 bases between them. Germline V gene lookup returns CDR1 MRHNA and CDR2 SNTAGT. The CDR3 runs 13 residues. In nucleotides, the CDR3 is TGTGCCAGCAGACAGGGCCTAGGCACTGAAGCTTTCTTT. Translating gives CASRQGLGTEAFF.

This chain uses TRBV10-3 with TRBJ1-2, with 7 bases aligning to TRBD1. CDR3 length: 15 residues. V lost 0 bases, J lost 2 bases, and 3 bases stayed unmatched. CDR1 is ENHRY, CDR2 SYGVKD, per germline. DNA of the CDR3: TGTGCCATCAGTGAGTCGACAGGGCGGAACTATGGCTACACCTTC. Translating gives CAISESTGRNYGYTF.

This clone has only one observation. The V gene is TRBV6-2 or TRBV6-3, the J gene TRBJ2-5; a possible D gene is TRBD1 (5 bases). Trimming left V 5 bases short and J 1 base short, with 17 bases between. Germline CDR1 reads MNHEY; CDR2 reads SVGEGT. CDR3 size: 16 residues. CDR3 nucleotides: TGTGCCAGCAGTGATCAGGGTTCCCCTTTCCAAGAGACCCAGTACTTC. Translating it yields CASSDQGSPFQETQYF.

The chain joins TRBV19 to TRBJ2-5, with D maybe TRBD1 (7 bases). Germline lookup yields CDR1 LNHDA and CDR2 SQIVND (reference sequence). Trimming stripped 5 bases from V and 7 bases from J, with 14 bases between. The CDR3 sequence is 13 residues long. CDR3 sequence (DNA): TGTGCCAGTAGTCCCAGGGGGGACGGGACCCAGTACTTC. Translating gives CASSPRGDGTQYF.

This clone has a handful of counts. This specimen includes other DNA sequences encoding the same CDR3. The rearrangement uses TRBV28 and TRBJ2-6; TRBD1 aligns across 9 bases. The germline gives CDR1 MDHEN, CDR2 SYDVKM. V was pared by 6 bases and J by 1 base, with 1 base of the junction left unmatched. The CDR3 extends over 15 amino acids. In DNA form, the CDR3 reads TGTGCCAGCAGAGGACAGGGGTCTGGGGCCAACGTCCTGACTTTC. Protein sequence: CASRGQGSGANVLTF.

The V gene is TRBV7-8, the J gene TRBJ2-2, with 12 nucleotides matching TRBD1. Germline assignment: CDR1 SGHVS and CDR2 FQNEAQ. J was trimmed by 8 bases and V by 5 bases; bases with no gene match: 9. The CDR3 has 16 amino acids. Written as DNA, the CDR3 is TGTGCCAGCAGCCCCTCGGGACAGGGGGCAAGGGGGGAGCTGTTTTTT. It specifies CASSPSGQGARGELFF. The full variable domain, its missing parts supplied by reference TRBV7-8 and TRBJ2-2, is GAGVSQSPRYKVAKRGQDVALRCDPISGHVSLFWYQQALGQGPEFLTYFQNEAQLDKSGLPSDRFFAERPEGSVSTLKIQRTQQEDSAVYLCASSPSGQGARGELFFGEGSRLTVL.

The chain joins TRBV18 to TRBJ2-7; tentative D call: TRBD1 (5 bases). The germline V and J ends were trimmed by 5 bases and 9 bases, with 26 bases remaining between them. The CDR3 is made up of 16 amino acids. CDR1 is KGHSH and CDR2 is LQKENI in the germline V gene. The CDR3 reads CASSSIGHEHTIGQYV. In DNA form, the CDR3 reads TGTGCCAGCTCATCTATAGGACACGAACACACCATTGGGCAGTACGTC.

The chain links TRBV7-9 to TRBJ1-6; D remains unclear. Germline CDR1 and CDR2: SEHNR and FQNEAQ (reference sequence). Trimming stripped 5 bases from V and 8 bases from J, with 13 bases between. The CDR3 runs to 14 residues. This CDR3 reads CASSLLTEHSPLHF. CDR3 in DNA: TGTGCCAGCAGCCTACTAACCGAACATTCACCCCTCCACTTT.

The rearrangement joins TRBV24-1 to TRBJ2-3; TRBD1 aligns across 7 bases. The CDR3 length is 15 residues. Germline V gives CDR1 KGHDR, CDR2 SFDVKD. Losses at the gene ends were 3 bases for V and 2 bases for J; bases not matched to a gene: 4. CDR3 protein: CATSDQGQPTDTQYF. The CDR3 region has the DNA TGTGCCACCAGTGATCAGGGACAGCCCACAGATACGCAGTATTTT.

This clone was detected only a few times. V and J are TRBV5-5 and TRBJ2-1; D perhaps matches TRBD2 (6 bases). Germline assignment: CDR1 SGHKS and CDR2 YYEKEE (reference sequence). This CDR3 spans 15 amino acids. V dropped 2 bases and J dropped 0 bases, with 9 bases sitting between them. The CDR3 reads CASSLGGASYNEQFF. For the CDR3, the DNA is TGTGCCAGCAGCTTAGGAGGGGCCTCCTACAATGAGCAGTTCTTC.

The V gene is TRBV29-1, the J gene TRBJ1-5; 8 nucleotides line up with TRBD1. The V segment lost 4 bases and the J segment 5 bases; nucleotides outside the gene matches: 4. The CDR3 loop spans 13 amino acids. CDR1 and CDR2 (germline): SQVTM, ANQGSEA. CDR3 nucleotides: TGCAGCGTTGTGACAGGGGTCCATCAGCCCCAGCATTTT. It translates to CSVVTGVHQPQHF.